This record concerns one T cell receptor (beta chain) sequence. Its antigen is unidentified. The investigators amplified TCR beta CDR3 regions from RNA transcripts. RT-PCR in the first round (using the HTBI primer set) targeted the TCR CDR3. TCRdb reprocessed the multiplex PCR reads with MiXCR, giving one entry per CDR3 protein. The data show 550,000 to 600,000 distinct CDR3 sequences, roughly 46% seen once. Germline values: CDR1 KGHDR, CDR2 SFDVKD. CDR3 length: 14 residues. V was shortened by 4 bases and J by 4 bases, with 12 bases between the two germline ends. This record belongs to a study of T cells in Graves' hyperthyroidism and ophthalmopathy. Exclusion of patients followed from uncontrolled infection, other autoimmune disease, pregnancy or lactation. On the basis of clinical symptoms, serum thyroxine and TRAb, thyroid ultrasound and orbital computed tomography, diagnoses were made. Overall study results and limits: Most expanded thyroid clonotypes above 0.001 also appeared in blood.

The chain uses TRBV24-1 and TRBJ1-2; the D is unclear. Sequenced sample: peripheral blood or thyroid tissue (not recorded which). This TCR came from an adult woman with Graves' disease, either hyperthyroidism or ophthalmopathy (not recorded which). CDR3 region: CATSDRSRTYGYTF. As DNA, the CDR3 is TGTGCCACCAGTGACCGAAGCCGAACCTATGGCTACACCTTC.